Listed here are 2 T cell receptor beta chains from one sample, sequenced in a study of T cells in tumors after PD-1 blockade. Only in-frame clones appear in the TCRdb table, and some are missing; sequencing was by immunoSEQ multiplex PCR. The sample contains tens of thousands of clones, 55% to 80% of which appear only once. The sample was PBMCs, taken after anti-PD-1 treatment. The receptors derive from a human donor with basal cell carcinoma.

In this sample, this clone turned up a few times. The V call is TRBV12-5, the J call TRBJ1-5, with D tentatively TRBD1 (6 bases). V shed 5 bases and J shed 8 bases, with 19 bases lying between them. The germline gives CDR1 LGHNT, CDR2 FRNRAP. The CDR3 is 15 amino acids. The DNA for the CDR3 is TGTGCTAGTGGTGGACTAAACAGGGCGGCTGAGCCCCAGCATTTT. Encoded protein: CASGGLNRAAEPQHF.

This clone came up once. The genes are TRBV29-1 and TRBJ1-1; TRBD1 aligns across 7 bases. J gave up 2 bases and V 4 bases, and 4 bases lay outside the gene matches. The CDR3 covers 13 residues. Germline-derived CDR1 and CDR2 are SQVTM and ANQGSEA. Here the CDR3 reads CSVGSGGNTEAFF. Here the CDR3 DNA reads TGCAGCGTTGGATCAGGGGGAAACACTGAAGCTTTCTTT. Complete variable domain (other parts from reference TRBV29-1 and TRBJ1-1): SAVISQKPSRDICQRGTSLTIQCQVDSQVTMMFWYRQQPGQSLTLIATANQGSEATYESGFVIDKFPISRPNLTFSTLTVSNMSPEDSSIYLCSVGSGGNTEAFFGQGTRLTVV.